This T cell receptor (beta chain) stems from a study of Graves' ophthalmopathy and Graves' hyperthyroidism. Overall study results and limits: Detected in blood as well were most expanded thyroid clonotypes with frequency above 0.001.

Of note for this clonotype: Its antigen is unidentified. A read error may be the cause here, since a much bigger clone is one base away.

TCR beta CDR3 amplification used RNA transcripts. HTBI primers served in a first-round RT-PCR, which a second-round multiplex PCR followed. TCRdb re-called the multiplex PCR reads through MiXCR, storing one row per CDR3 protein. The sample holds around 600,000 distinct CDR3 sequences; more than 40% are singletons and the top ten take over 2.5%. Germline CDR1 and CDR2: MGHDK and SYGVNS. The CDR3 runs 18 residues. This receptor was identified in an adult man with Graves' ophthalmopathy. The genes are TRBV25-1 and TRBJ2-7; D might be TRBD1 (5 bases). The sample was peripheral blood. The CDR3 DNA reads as TGTACCAGCAGTGAAGGTCATTCTGGGCTCGAAGGGGCCTACGAGCAGTACTTC. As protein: CTSSEGHSGLEGAYEQYF.